These 14 T cell receptor beta chains came from one sample sequenced in a study of PD-1 blockade in classical Hodgkin lymphoma. The data were produced by immunoSEQ multiplex PCR, yet TCRdb's version contains in-frame clones alone and is incomplete. The table records 25,000 to 30,000 clones, about 82% of them present only once. Specified time point: cycle 4 day 1 (C4D1), after more than 5 weeks of nivolumab. Every single patient, without exception, relapsed after autologous stem cell transplantation, and brentuximab vedotin exposure varied. Starting with thawed PBMCs, CD4+ T cells were purified by magnetic negative selection. The material sequenced was CD4+ T cells from blood, taken before the fourth cycle of nivolumab. The receptor set was obtained from a human donor with classical Hodgkin lymphoma.

This clone was observed a single time. The rearrangement links TRBV5-1 to TRBJ2-5; no firm D call. Trimming left V 0 bases short and J 5 bases short, with 5 bases between. CDR1 and CDR2 from the germline V gene are SGHRS and YFSETQ. The CDR3 sequence is 12 residues long. The CDR3 here is CASSLELETQYF. The CDR3 DNA sequence: TGCGCCAGCAGCTTGGAGCTGGAGACCCAGTACTTC.

This clone was counted a single time. The chain employs TRBV5-1 and TRBJ2-5, with D perhaps TRBD1 (5 bases). The DNA end is more similar to TRBJ2-7, so the J call may be wrong. Germline V lookup: CDR1 SGHRS, CDR2 YFSETQ. The CDR3 loop spans 14 amino acids. The CDR3 here is CASSIQGSSYEQYF. The DNA of the CDR3 is TGCGCCAGCAGCATCCAGGGTAGCTCCTACGAGCAGTACTTC.

The CDR3 coding sequence is TGCGCCAGCAGCCCAGGGACAGGCCAGCGTTACGAGCAGTACTTC. This codes for CASSPGTGQRYEQYF. V is TRBV4-1 and J is TRBJ2-7; 8 positions agree with TRBD1. Trimming removed 4 bases from V and 4 bases from J; junction bases left unmatched: 9. CDR1 is MGHRA and CDR2 is YSYEKL in the germline V gene. CDR3 length: 15 amino acids.

The J gene is TRBJ1-1, the V gene TRBV7-3; 7 nucleotides match TRBD1. The CDR3 covers 15 residues. The V and J ends lost 5 bases and 1 base, in that order; junction bases with no gene match: 7. CDR1 is SGHTA, CDR2 FQGTGA, per germline. In DNA form, the CDR3 reads TGTGCCAGCAGCAATACAGGGGACGGGAACACTGAAGCTTTCTTT. It is translated as CASSNTGDGNTEAFF.

This clone was found once. Other DNA sequences of this sample code for an identical CDR3. The chain carries TRBV6-5 and TRBJ1-2, with 9 bases aligning to TRBD1. The CDR3 covers 15 residues. V was pared by 0 bases and J by 5 bases, with 4 bases of the junction left unmatched. Germline V gene sequence: CDR1 MNHEY, CDR2 SVGAGI. The CDR3 here is CASSYSGTGYYGYTF. CDR3 DNA: TGTGCCAGCAGTTACTCGGGGACAGGGTATTATGGCTACACCTTC.

This clone was observed a few times. The chain links TRBV6-5 to TRBJ2-7; D is tentatively TRBD1 or TRBD2 (5 bases each). V dropped 2 bases and J dropped 4 bases, with 15 bases sitting between them. The CDR3 consists of 15 residues. The germline gives CDR1 MNHEY, CDR2 SVGAGI. CDR3 in DNA: TGTGCCAGCAGTTACACCAGGGTTGGGACGTACGAGCAGTACTTC. Encoded protein: CASSYTRVGTYEQYF.

The chain links TRBV5-1 to TRBJ1-5; D is unclear. Between the trimmed V and J ends, which lost 0 bases and 0 bases, there was a span of 7 bases. The CDR3 extends over 15 amino acids. The germline gives CDR1 SGHRS, CDR2 YFSETQ. CDR3 coding DNA: TGCGCCAGCAGCTTGGACGATTATAGCAATCAGCCCCAGCATTTT. Translation gives CASSLDDYSNQPQHF.

This sequence joins TRBV7-3 and TRBJ2-1, with TRBD2 matching over 12 bases. The germline V gene encodes CDR1 SGHTA and CDR2 FQGTGA. The CDR3 runs to 15 residues. V lost 5 bases, J lost 7 bases, and 6 bases stayed unmatched. The CDR3 region is CASSPTSGGWNEQFF. In DNA form, the CDR3 reads TGTGCCAGCAGCCCGACTAGCGGGGGCTGGAATGAGCAGTTCTTC. Full variable domain (remainder filled in from reference TRBV7-3 and TRBJ2-1): GAGVSQTPSNKVTEKGKYVELRCDPISGHTALYWYRQSLGQGPEFLIYFQGTGAADDSGLPNDRFFAVRPEGSVSTLKIQRTERGDSAVYLCASSPTSGGWNEQFFGPGTRLTVL.

For the CDR3, the DNA is TGCAGCGTTGAGTCCTATGGCTACACCTTC. Amino acid sequence: CSVESYGYTF. V is TRBV29-1 and J is TRBJ1-2; D call uncertain. CDR3 length: 10 residues. The V gene lost 3 bases and the J gene lost 4 bases, with 3 bases spanning the gap. Germline assignment: CDR1 SQVTM and CDR2 ANQGSEA.

The chain joins TRBV5-1 to TRBJ2-5; maybe TRBD2 (6 bases). CDR1 is SGHRS, CDR2 YFSETQ, per germline. The CDR3 loop spans 14 amino acids. Trimming stripped 4 bases from V and 1 base from J, with 11 bases between. This CDR3 is CASSRSTSQETQYF. The CDR3 DNA reads TGCGCCAGCAGCCGATCGACTAGCCAAGAGACCCAGTACTTC.

The rearrangement joins TRBV7-8 to TRBJ2-4; the D is unclear. CDR3 length equals 14 residues. V shed 3 bases and J shed 5 bases, with 11 bases lying between them. Germline V gives CDR1 SGHVS, CDR2 FQNEAQ. The CDR3 region has the DNA TGTGCCAGCAGCTTCGTCAGCTCCCAAAACATTCAGTACTTC. It codes for CASSFVSSQNIQYF.

The CDR3 nucleotides read TGTGCCAGCAGGCTCGCAGGGGACACTGAAGCTTTCTTT. Translating gives CASRLAGDTEAFF. This chain joins TRBV28 and TRBJ1-1; D is perhaps TRBD1 (6 bases). The length of the CDR3 is 13 residues. Per germline, CDR1 MDHEN and CDR2 SYDVKM. V dropped 6 bases and J dropped 3 bases, with 11 bases sitting between them.

The chain joins TRBV7-9 to TRBJ1-1, with no clear D. Trimming cost V 5 bases and J 0 bases, with 13 bases left between them. Germline loops: CDR1 SEHNR, CDR2 FQNEAQ (reference sequence). This CDR3 spans 15 amino acids. CDR3 loop: CASSPRQQMNTEAFF. The CDR3 bases are TGTGCCAGCAGCCCTCGGCAGCAGATGAACACTGAAGCTTTCTTT.

This rearrangement joins TRBV5-1 to TRBJ2-3; 14 nucleotides match TRBD2. Trimming took 6 bases from V and 5 from J; bases not matched to a gene: 2. The CDR3 contains 14 residues. CDR1 is SGHRS, CDR2 YFSETQ, per germline. The CDR3 region has the DNA TGCGCCAGCAAGGGACTAGCGGGGGTAGATACGCAGTATTTT. This codes for CASKGLAGVDTQYF.